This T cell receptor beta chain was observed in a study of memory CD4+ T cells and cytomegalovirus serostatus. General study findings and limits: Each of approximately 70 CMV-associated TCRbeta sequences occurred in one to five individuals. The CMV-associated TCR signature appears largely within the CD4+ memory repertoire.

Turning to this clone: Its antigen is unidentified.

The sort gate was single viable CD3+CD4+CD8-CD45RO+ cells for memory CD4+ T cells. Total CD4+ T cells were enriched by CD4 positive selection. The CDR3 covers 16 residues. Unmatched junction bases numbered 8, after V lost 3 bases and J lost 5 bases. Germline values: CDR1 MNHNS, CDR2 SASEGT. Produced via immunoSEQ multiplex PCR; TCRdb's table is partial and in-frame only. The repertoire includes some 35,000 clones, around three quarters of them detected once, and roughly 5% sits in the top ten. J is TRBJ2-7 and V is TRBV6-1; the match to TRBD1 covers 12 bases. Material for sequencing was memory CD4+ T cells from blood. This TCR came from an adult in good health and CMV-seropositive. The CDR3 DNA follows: TGTGCCAGCAGTGACCTGACCGGGACAGGGGGCCACGAGCAGTACTTC. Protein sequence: CASSDLTGTGGHEQYF.